This T cell receptor beta chain was recovered during a study of T cells after yellow fever vaccination. Study-level background: SMART-Seq v4 Ultra Low Input served to prepare low-cell-number fractions.

CDR1 and CDR2 (germline): SGHRS, YFSETQ. This CDR3 is 13 amino acids long. Study-level findings and limits: Booster sampling recovered most clones from primary vaccination (under 97% CD4, 80% to 90% CD8).

A note on this clonotype: Its antigen is not known. One junction end does not reproduce the germline sequence, and a read error may be involved.

Researchers made TCR cDNA using 5'RACE template switching, and this step added a universal primer site and UMIs. TCRdb passed the 5' RACE reads through MiXCR, listing each CDR3 protein once. The sample carries about 500,000 distinct CDR3 sequences, about a sixth recorded once. V gene TRBV5-1 combines with J gene TRBJ2-1, with TRBD2 matching 9 bases. The source material was PBMCs, sampled 5 days after the first yellow fever vaccination. The clonotype was recovered from a man younger than 35 who received the YFV17D yellow fever vaccine. CDR3 bases: TGCGCCAGCAGCTGGGGACTAGCTGATGAGCTGTTCTTC. As protein: CASSWGLADELFF.